A single sample gave rise to the 26 T cell receptor beta chains below, sequenced in a study of Ad26.COV2.S vaccination and SARS-CoV-2 variants. Treatment: around 19 received Ad26.COV2.S at low or high dose, single or two shots; about 5 received placebo; per-sample allocation not given. At day 63 after the first vaccine or placebo injection, samples were drawn. Clones were read by immunoSEQ multiplex PCR, and TCRdb kept only the in-frame ones, dropping some. Of about 330,000 clones listed, roughly 90% are singletons. The sequencing here drew on peripheral blood, taken in a trial of Ad26.COV2.S vaccine versus placebo. The source of these receptors is a person between 18 and 65 years old who received the Ad26.COV2.S COVID-19 vaccine or a placebo.

This sequence joins TRBV10-3 and TRBJ1-5; D is undetermined. Germline values: CDR1 ENHRY, CDR2 SYGVKD. V was shortened by 7 bases and J by 0 bases, with 7 bases between the two germline ends. The CDR3 is 13 amino acids. In DNA form, the CDR3 reads TGTGCCATCAATCGAGATAGCAATCAGCCCCAGCATTTT. Amino acid sequence: CAINRDSNQPQHF.

The chain joins TRBV11-2 to TRBJ1-1, with 8 bases fitting TRBD1. CDR3 size: 14 residues. Germline CDR1 is SGHAT and CDR2 is FQNNGV. V was pared by 6 bases and J by 9 bases, with 12 bases of the junction left unmatched. CDR3 sequence: CASRISGGIPKAFF. The CDR3 DNA follows: TGTGCCAGCAGGATATCAGGGGGCATTCCCAAAGCTTTCTTT.

The J gene is TRBJ2-5, the V gene TRBV9; weak D call: TRBD1 (5 bases). Germline V lookup: CDR1 SGDLS, CDR2 YYNGEE. The V end lost 3 bases, the J end lost 5 bases, and 14 bases lay between the germline ends. CDR3 length equals 14 residues. The DNA of the CDR3 is TGTGCCAGCAGCGCCCGAAGGGGAATGGAGACCCAGTACTTC. Amino acid sequence: CASSARRGMETQYF.

This chain links TRBV19 with TRBJ1-1; D might be TRBD1 (6 bases). With 5 bases removed from V and 1 base from J, the gap between germline ends came to 11 bases. CDR3 length: 14 amino acids. Germline V CDR1 and CDR2: LNHDA, SQIVND (reference sequence). This chain's CDR3 is CASSLPTGNTEAFF. The CDR3 coding sequence is TGTGCCAGTAGTCTCCCGACAGGGAACACTGAAGCTTTCTTT.

This clone showed up just once. This rearrangement joins TRBV7-2 to TRBJ2-5; D gene unclear. Germline CDR1 is SGHTA and CDR2 is FQGNSA. The CDR3 consists of 13 residues. Trimming shortened V by 4 bases and J by 1 base, and 7 bases separated the two germline ends. The CDR3 sequence: CASSYYLQETQYF. The CDR3 DNA reads TGTGCCAGCAGCTACTACCTCCAAGAGACCCAGTACTTC.

This rearrangement joins TRBV7-9 to TRBJ1-1; D is uncertain. V lost 4 bases and J lost 3, with 12 bases in between. CDR3 length equals 14 residues. In germline, CDR1 is SEHNR, CDR2 FQNEAQ (reference sequence). The CDR3 DNA follows: TGTGCCAGCAGCTGGATGGAGTCGGACACTGAAGCTTTCTTT. Amino acids: CASSWMESDTEAFF.

This rearrangement joins TRBV21-1 to TRBJ2-7; TRBD2 reflects the table's D call only, with no check against the DNA. TRBV21-1 is listed as a pseudogene. The CDR3 totals 17 residues. This CDR3 reads CASSKGFGRGEPGEQYF. DNA for the CDR3: TGTGCCAGCAGCAAAGGTTTCGGGCGGGGGGAGCCGGGAGAGCAGTACTTC.

The CDR3 protein is CASSYDRATAQHF. The CDR3 DNA sequence: TGTGCCAGCAGTTACGACCGGGCCACGGCCCAGCATTTT. This rearrangement joins TRBV6-5 to TRBJ1-5; no clear D. The germline V and J ends were trimmed by 2 bases and 11 bases, with 13 bases remaining between them. Looked up from germline, CDR1 is MNHEY and CDR2 is SVGAGI. The CDR3 spans 13 residues.

V usage is TRBV5-5 and J usage is TRBJ2-7; the D call may be TRBD1 or TRBD2 (5 bases each). The CDR3 consists of 17 residues. Germline-derived CDR1 and CDR2 are SGHKS and YYEKEE (reference sequence). Trimming cost V 4 bases and J 3 bases, with 23 bases left between them. CDR3 bases: TGTGCCAGCAGCCGCTGGGACCGGCCGGAAAATAACTACGAGCAGTACGTC. Its protein is CASSRWDRPENNYEQYV.

The chain employs TRBV11-2 and TRBJ1-1; D gene ambiguous. Germline V gives CDR1 SGHAT, CDR2 FQNNGV. Trimming cost V 4 bases and J 6 bases, with 21 bases left between them. This CDR3 is built from 16 residues. The CDR3 protein is CASSSGFRSSISEAFF. CDR3 DNA: TGTGCCAGCAGCTCTGGATTCCGTTCCTCCATCTCTGAAGCTTTCTTT.

This chain uses TRBV27 with TRBJ2-6; 11 nucleotides agree with TRBD1. Germline V gives CDR1 MNHEY, CDR2 SMNVEV (reference sequence). V was pared by 4 bases and J by 2 bases, with 10 bases of the junction left unmatched. The CDR3 runs to 19 residues. The DNA of the CDR3 is TGTGCCAGCAGTTCGCCCCGGACAGGGGGCGAAACTGGGGCCAACGTCCTGACTTTC. It translates to CASSSPRTGGETGANVLTF.

This chain links TRBV13 with TRBJ1-1; D gene uncertain. V was cut by 0 bases and J by 4 bases, with 6 bases left in between. CDR3 length equals 13 residues. The germline gives CDR1 PRHDT, CDR2 FYEKMQ (reference sequence). The CDR3 reads CASSLGPSTEAFF. CDR3 nucleotide sequence: TGTGCCAGCAGCTTAGGGCCCTCCACTGAAGCTTTCTTT.

V gene TRBV24-1 combines with J gene TRBJ2-1; 9 positions match TRBD1. The ends lost 4 bases at V and 8 bases at J; junction bases unmatched: 14. Germline V gives CDR1 KGHDR, CDR2 SFDVKD. The CDR3 totals 17 residues. The CDR3 bases are TGTGCCACCAGTGAGCCTCCGGGACAGGGAGGTAGCGATGAGCAGTTCTTC. This gives the protein CATSEPPGQGGSDEQFF.

This clone was seen just once. The gene calls are TRBV19 and TRBJ2-1; D gene unclear. The CDR3 extends over 20 amino acids. Germline CDR1 is LNHDA and CDR2 is SQIVND (reference sequence). The V end lost 0 bases, the J end lost 0 bases, and 21 bases lay between the germline ends. CDR3 in amino acids: CASSIDFPLSFKSSYNEQFF. CDR3 DNA: TGTGCCAGTAGTATAGACTTTCCCTTATCCTTTAAGAGCTCCTACAATGAGCAGTTCTTC.

This clone was seen a few times. The chain recombines TRBV7-9 with TRBJ1-4; a possible D gene is TRBD1 (6 bases). Germline CDR1 is SEHNR and CDR2 is FQNEAQ (reference sequence). Trimming took 5 bases from V and 5 from J, leaving 12 bases between them. CDR3 length: 14 amino acids. CDR3 loop: CASSHREGNEKLFF. DNA for the CDR3: TGTGCCAGCAGCCACAGGGAGGGAAATGAAAAACTGTTTTTT.

This rearrangement joins TRBV11-2 to TRBJ2-1; D remains ambiguous. Between the trimmed V and J ends, which lost 5 bases and 4 bases, there was a span of 9 bases. CDR3 size: 13 residues. Germline values: CDR1 SGHAT, CDR2 FQNNGV. In nucleotides, the CDR3 is TGTGCCAGCAGCGCCGCTCATTACAATGAGCAGTTCTTC. As protein: CASSAAHYNEQFF.

The genes are TRBV4-1 and TRBJ1-5, with no clear D. This CDR3 spans 15 amino acids. The germline CDR1 and CDR2 sequences are MGHRA and YSYEKL. Trimming left V 0 bases short and J 3 bases short, with 9 bases between. CDR3 DNA: TGCGCCAGCAGCCAAGAGGTACAGAACAATCAGCCCCAGCATTTT. Translating gives CASSQEVQNNQPQHF.

There are a few counts of this clone. This chain uses TRBV18 with TRBJ2-6; 7 bases align to TRBD2. This CDR3 contains 18 residues. Unmatched junction bases numbered 9, after V lost 0 bases and J lost 4 bases. CDR1 KGHSH and CDR2 LQKENI come from the germline V gene. DNA for the CDR3: TGTGCCAGCTCACCACCCTCGGGGGGTCCACCCGGGGCCAACGTCCTGACTTTC. This encodes CASSPPSGGPPGANVLTF.

This sequence joins TRBV28 and TRBJ2-1, with 7 bases identical to TRBD2. V shed 5 bases and J 4 bases; nucleotides not matched to a gene: 11. CDR3 length: 16 amino acids. Germline CDR1 MDHEN, CDR2 SYDVKM. CDR3 in DNA: TGTGCCAGCAGTGGCGGGCAGGGAGGGAGGTACAATGAGCAGTTCTTC. Translated, it gives CASSGGQGGRYNEQFF.

CDR3 in DNA: TGTGCCAGTAGTATCCTCAAAGGGCGAACGAAGGACGGCAAGGCTGAAGCTTTCTTT. It specifies CASSILKGRTKDGKAEAFF. The rearrangement joins TRBV19 to TRBJ1-1; D uncertain. With 3 bases removed from V and 6 bases from J, the gap between germline ends came to 29 bases. The CDR3 is 19 residues long. CDR1 LNHDA and CDR2 SQIVND come from the germline V gene (reference sequence).

This clone occurred once. This chain joins TRBV6-5 and TRBJ1-5; D is uncertain. Germline V gene sequence: CDR1 MNHEY, CDR2 SVGAGI. CDR3 length equals 16 residues. Trimming shortened V by 0 bases and J by 1 base, and 10 bases separated the two germline ends. For the CDR3, the DNA is TGTGCCAGCAGTTACTCTAGGGCGGGGAGCAATCAGCCCCAGCATTTT. It codes for CASSYSRAGSNQPQHF.

CDR3 DNA: TGTGCCAGCAAGTCACAGCGTCAAGAGACCCAGTACTTC. This sequence encodes CASKSQRQETQYF. J is TRBJ2-5 and V is TRBV7-9, with D unresolved. Germline CDR1 SEHNR, CDR2 FQNEAQ (reference sequence). The ends were cut back, 7 bases at V and 2 bases at J, with 11 bases in the middle. This CDR3 contains 13 residues.

This sequence joins TRBV6-2 or TRBV6-3 and TRBJ2-1; 7 bases map to TRBD2. Germline CDR1 is MNHEY and CDR2 is SVGEGT. The CDR3 has 16 amino acids. Germline trimming cut 2 bases from V and 5 bases from J; bases unmatched to any gene: 9. The CDR3 protein is CASSYPSSGENNEQFF. In DNA, the CDR3 is TGTGCCAGCAGTTACCCGTCTAGCGGCGAGAACAATGAGCAGTTCTTC.

The chain is built from TRBV19 and TRBJ2-3; 9 bases are shared with TRBD2. This CDR3 comprises 14 residues. The V gene's germline CDR1 is LNHDA and CDR2 SQIVND (reference sequence). The ends lost 5 bases at V and 0 bases at J; junction bases unmatched: 0. This chain's CDR3 is CASSLAGSTDTQYF. In DNA form, the CDR3 reads TGTGCCAGTAGTCTAGCGGGGAGCACAGATACGCAGTATTTT.

The rearrangement uses TRBV18 and TRBJ1-1, with a tentative D call TRBD1 (6 bases). This CDR3 has 13 residues. V lost 2 bases to trimming and J lost 4 bases, with 8 bases between them. Germline V gives CDR1 KGHSH, CDR2 LQKENI. In DNA, the CDR3 is TGTGCCAGCTCACCAACCAGGGGCACTGAAGCTTTCTTT. Its protein product is CASSPTRGTEAFF.

The rearrangement uses TRBV29-1 and TRBJ1-2; D ambiguous. The CDR3 contains 13 residues. From germline, CDR1 is SQVTM and CDR2 ANQGSEA. V was trimmed by 3 bases and J by 7 bases, leaving 15 bases between them. CDR3 in amino acids: CSVDISAPLGYTF. DNA of the CDR3: TGCAGCGTTGACATATCGGCCCCCCTTGGCTACACCTTC.